This T cell receptor beta chain emerged from a study of control samples from healthy donors and cancer patients. Libraries were prepared by immunoSEQ multiplex PCR; TCRdb keeps only in-frame clonotypes and omits some of them. In the table there are more than 60,000 clones, nearly 90% of which are singletons. The CDR3 covers 15 residues. Germline-derived CDR1 and CDR2 are SGHTA and FQGNSA. V gave up 0 bases and J gave up 7 bases; unmatched junction bases: 6. The clonotype originates from a man in his sixties with colorectal cancer. V usage is TRBV7-2 and J usage is TRBJ1-2; 9 bases line up with TRBD1. The sample taken for sequencing was PBMCs. In DNA form, the CDR3 reads TGTGCCAGCAGCTTAGCCACAGGGGGCGCGGGTGGCTACACCTTC. Translating it yields CASSLATGGAGGYTF.